This entry describes one T cell receptor (beta chain). The target antigen is unknown. The sample originates from a study of vaccination effects on CD4 cells after COVID-19. The study, taken as a whole, reports: By a late point after vaccination, infection- and vaccine-induced clones had shrunk markedly through clonal contraction.

Looked up from germline, CDR1 is MNHNS and CDR2 is SASEGT. The CDR3 consists of 15 residues. Trimming left V 2 bases short and J 1 base short, with 11 bases between. TCRdb's table, derived via immunoSEQ multiplex PCR, lists solely in-frame clones and lacks some. The sample includes around 21,000 clones, 60% to 70% of them seen just once. The ViraFEST assay expanded antigen-specific CD4+ T cells with viral peptide pools before sequencing. Following culture for ten to eleven days, CD4+ T cells were isolated. Testing of the vaccine recipients showed negative nucleocapsid antibodies and no prior SARS-CoV-2 infection.

The clonotype comes from a human donor who received a COVID-19 vaccine. Sequences were derived from CD4+ T cells from PBMCs cultured with HCoV-NL63 spike peptides, sampled before COVID-19 vaccination. The chain carries TRBV6-1 and TRBJ1-1; no definite D call. In nucleotides, the CDR3 is TGTGCCAGCAGTGAAATGGCAGACACGAACACTGAAGCTTTCTTT. This translates into CASSEMADTNTEAFF.